This T cell receptor beta chain was captured by sequencing in a study of Ad26.COV2.S vaccination and SARS-CoV-2 variants. Noted treatment: around 19 received Ad26.COV2.S at low or high dose, single or two shots; about 5 received placebo; per-sample allocation not given. Repertoires come from day 63 after the first vaccine or placebo injection. In germline, CDR1 is LGHNA, CDR2 YNFKEQ. This CDR3 contains 16 residues. Trimming removed 1 base at V and 4 bases at J, with 16 bases between. The table came from immunoSEQ multiplex PCR; TCRdb's copy has only in-frame clones and leaves some out. The profile covers roughly 380,000 clones, with around 86% appearing a single time and around 3.5% taken by the ten largest.

This clonotype originated in a person aged 18-65 years who received the Ad26.COV2.S COVID-19 vaccine or a placebo. This chain links TRBV4-2 with TRBJ1-2; tentatively, D is TRBD1 (5 bases). The sample in question was peripheral blood, obtained in a trial of Ad26.COV2.S vaccine versus placebo. Here the CDR3 reads CASSQGDGWKFYGYTF. DNA for the CDR3: TGTGCCAGCAGCCAAGGGGACGGCTGGAAATTCTATGGCTACACCTTC.